Listed here is a single T cell receptor (beta chain). No cognate antigen has been identified for it. The read stops 3 residues short of the end of the CDR3; the missing end is completed from the germline J gene. The entry originates in a study of T cells in women clearing cervical HPV infection (dated by TCRdb to 2017 to 2018). In terms of the full investigation: The cases were about 27 women with histologically confirmed HPV16-related CIN3 or worse, and 2 of these cases were invasive cancers. The controls were around 26 women whose single incident HPV16 infection cleared within 12 months with no development of precancer or cancer. Blood from cases was drawn at the visit where the lesion was first identified, while blood from controls was drawn once the infection was no longer detected. For cases, a median interval of nearly 150 days, with an interquartile range of 90 to 200 days, was observed between lesion detection and blood sampling. Since HLA typing was available for only a few women, HLA type could not be ruled out as a confounder. This exploratory proof-of-principle case-control study, nested within the Guanacaste HPV Natural History Study in Costa Rica, compared TCR repertoires among women with different cervical HPV16 outcomes. Cases were matched to controls by age within five years and by the year the sample was collected. Cases had a median age of roughly 35 years compared with approximately 40 for controls, and baseline characteristics showed no significant differences between the groups. The parent cohort enrolled 10,049 women aged 18 or older in Guanacaste, Costa Rica, in about 1993 to 1995 and followed the women for 7 to 8 years. Five blinded duplicates per group were added as quality controls, giving 60 or so samples: about 50 participants and roughly 10 replicates. Study-wide conclusions, independent of this receptor: Random forest classifiers that combined richness and V gene abundances separated cases from controls with an estimated AUC of less than 0.85. TRBV6-7 relative abundance was lower in cases than in controls (0.11% versus 0.16%; Bonferroni P = 0.0008). The cross-sectional design could not show whether the associations came before the infection or were a result of it, and neither effector/memory subsets nor HPV-specific T cells were isolated. Across sequencing depths, CIN3+ cases showed significantly higher TCR repertoire richness than controls, but evenness did not differ between the groups. Because the number of T cells in each sample was unknown, differences in richness could reflect differing T-cell content rather than repertoire biology.

TCR beta CDR3 regions were amplified by multiplex PCR using the immunoSEQ assay from an average of about 1,200 ng genomic DNA per sample. To correct primer bias, the assay used a complete synthetic TCR repertoire to set an amplification baseline. Amplicons were sequenced on the Illumina platform. Under the source paper's analysis protocol: Sequences were error-corrected by clustering with frequency ratios and a modified nearest-neighbor algorithm and were then analyzed in the immunoSEQ Analyzer with IMGT gene definitions. At each rarefaction depth, TCR richness and evenness were averaged over 20 rarefaction repeats, and samples with fewer sequences than the depth were excluded. V, D and J gene relative abundances were compared between groups with Wilcoxon rank sum tests, applying FDR correction. Blinded duplicates gave an intraclass correlation of roughly 96% for TCR richness and an average of roughly 76% across 66 gene segments. The table was pulled from immuneACCESS by TCRdb, which kept in-frame rearrangements only. Such tables lose some clones; where checked, under half of the loss comes from unresolved V genes, and the rest has no known cause. V, J and clone size derive from that table, while D and trimming were established from the DNA sequence. This sample's clone table shows 30,000 to 35,000 clones. The ten largest clones capture 8.4% of the sample.

Every participant had a single incident cervical HPV16 infection, and prevalent HPV16 infections were excluded. Cervical HPV DNA was detected with MY09/MY11 PCR, and genotyping was done by dot-blot hybridization. Roughly 15 mL of heparinized blood was centrifuged, after which the buffy coat was aliquoted, frozen at -30 degrees C, and then stored at -80 degrees C. QIAGEN kits were used to extract genomic DNA from buffy coat specimens. Spanning cysteine to phenylalanine, the CDR3 consists of 15 amino acids. The CDR3 was read in part: 36 bases, with the frame set at base 1. The germline V gene (reference sequence) provides CDR1 SEHNR and CDR2 FQNEAQ.

The sample was blood buffy coat. This clonotype was sampled from a woman between 18 and 70 years old with a cervical HPV16 infection that either progressed to CIN3+ or cleared (not recorded which). The rearranged chain carries TRBV7-9 and TRBJ2-4; TRBD1 aligns with 10 central bases. The DNA read from the CDR3 is TGTGCCAGCAGCGGAACCGGGACAGGGGACTATGGT. Its translation reads: CASSGTGTGDYG. The entire CDR3 protein is CASSGTGTGDYGQYF. Joined to the reference TRBV7-9 and TRBJ2-4 proteins, this CDR3 gives the full variable domain: DTGVSQNPRHKITKRGQNVTFRCDPISEHNRLYWYRQTLGQGPEFLTYFQNEAQLEKSRLLSDRFSAERPKGSFSTLEIQRTEQGDSAMYLCASSGTGTGDYGQYFGAGTRLSVL.